The next 8 T cell receptor beta chains were all read from a single sample in a study of blood T cell repertoires in COVID-19. Sequencing was performed with immunoSEQ multiplex PCR; in TCRdb, only in-frame clones are kept and a portion is missing. In the table there are about 190,000 clones, nearly 90% of which are singletons. Sample: peripheral blood. Receptors originate from a man in his forties or fifties with acute or convalescent COVID-19.

The chain recombines TRBV11-2 with TRBJ2-3; D unclear. Germline V gives CDR1 SGHAT, CDR2 FQNNGV. There are 15 residues in the CDR3. The V end lost 2 bases, the J end lost 2 bases, and 11 bases lay between the germline ends. This CDR3 reads CASSLSPGFTDTQYF. The CDR3 region has the DNA TGTGCCAGCAGCTTATCGCCAGGCTTCACAGATACGCAGTATTTT.

V usage is TRBV9 and J usage is TRBJ2-1; 9 bases align to TRBD1. The CDR3 loop spans 15 amino acids. The germline V gene encodes CDR1 SGDLS and CDR2 YYNGEE. The trim removed 3 bases at V and 1 base at J, leaving 2 bases unmatched. The CDR3, as DNA: TGTGCCAGCAGCGACAGGGGGCAGTCCTACAATGAGCAGTTCTTC. Translated: CASSDRGQSYNEQFF.

The J gene is TRBJ1-5, the V gene TRBV10-3; 7 bases are shared with TRBD1. The CDR3 spans 14 residues. CDR1 and CDR2 from the germline V gene are ENHRY and SYGVKD. Trimming removed 2 bases from V and 5 bases from J; junction bases left unmatched: 3. This chain's CDR3 is CAISETGAHQPQHF. The CDR3 region has the DNA TGTGCCATCAGTGAGACAGGGGCGCATCAGCCCCAGCATTTT.

This clone came up once. The rearrangement links TRBV28 to TRBJ1-3; 7 bases are a match to TRBD1. The CDR3 consists of 14 residues. Trimming removed 6 bases from V and 0 bases from J; junction bases left unmatched: 2. Germline V CDR1 and CDR2: MDHEN, SYDVKM. The CDR3 protein is CASRRQGSGNTIYF. The CDR3 coding sequence is TGTGCCAGCAGGAGACAGGGCTCTGGAAACACCATATATTTT. The variable domain in full, completed from reference TRBV28 and TRBJ1-3, reads DVKVTQSSRYLVKRTGEKVFLECVQDMDHENMFWYRQDPGLGLRLIYFSYDVKMKEKGDIPEGYSVSREKKERFSLILESASTNQTSMYLCASRRQGSGNTIYFGEGSWLTVV.

The gene calls are TRBV28 and TRBJ2-1; 13 bases align to TRBD2. Germline CDR1 MDHEN, CDR2 SYDVKM. With V trimmed by 6 bases and J by 11 bases, 10 bases remained unmatched. The CDR3 extends over 15 amino acids. The CDR3 region is CASRPHTSGGAKQFF. In nucleotides, the CDR3 is TGTGCCAGCAGGCCTCACACTAGCGGGGGGGCTAAGCAGTTCTTC.

In its sample, this clone was seen once. CDR3 region: CASSTAWVYGGEQFF. As DNA, the CDR3 is TGTGCCAGCAGTACCGCGTGGGTGTACGGAGGTGAGCAGTTCTTC. The chain recombines TRBV6-2 or TRBV6-3 with TRBJ2-1; possibly TRBD2 for D (5 bases). V was cut by 5 bases and J by 9 bases, with 20 bases left in between. The CDR3 runs 15 residues. Germline V gives CDR1 MNHEY, CDR2 SVGEGT.

The DNA of the CDR3 is TGTGCTAGTGGTTTGGTATTTGACAGGGGGCTGACCGGGGAGCTGTTTTTT. Its translation is CASGLVFDRGLTGELFF. The V and J genes are TRBV12-5 and TRBJ2-2, with TRBD1 matching over 10 bases. Germline lookup yields CDR1 LGHNT and CDR2 FRNRAP. Trimming took 0 bases from V and 5 from J; bases not matched to a gene: 6. This CDR3 is 17 amino acids long.

This chain joins TRBV4-1 and TRBJ2-5; D may be TRBD2 (5 bases). CDR1 and CDR2 from the germline V gene are MGHRA and YSYEKL. CDR3 size: 16 residues. Trimming removed 0 bases at V and 1 base at J, with 12 bases between. The CDR3 DNA sequence: TGCGCCAGCAGCCAAGATATGACTATATCCCAAGAGACCCAGTACTTC. Protein sequence: CASSQDMTISQETQYF.